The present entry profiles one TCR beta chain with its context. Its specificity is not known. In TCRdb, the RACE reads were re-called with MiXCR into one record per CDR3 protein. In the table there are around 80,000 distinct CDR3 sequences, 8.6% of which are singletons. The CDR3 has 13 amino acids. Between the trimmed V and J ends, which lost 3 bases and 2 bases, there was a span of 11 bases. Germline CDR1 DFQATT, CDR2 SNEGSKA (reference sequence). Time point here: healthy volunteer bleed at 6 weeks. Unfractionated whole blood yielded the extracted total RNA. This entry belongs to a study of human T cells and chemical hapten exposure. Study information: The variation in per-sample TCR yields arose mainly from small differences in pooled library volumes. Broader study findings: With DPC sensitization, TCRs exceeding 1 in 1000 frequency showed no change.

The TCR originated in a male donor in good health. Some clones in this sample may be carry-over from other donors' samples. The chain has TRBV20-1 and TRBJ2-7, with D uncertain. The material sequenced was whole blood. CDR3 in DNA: TGCAGTGCTAGTGTGGACGTTGCCTACGAGCAGTACTTC. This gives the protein CSASVDVAYEQYF.